This T cell receptor (beta chain) was observed in a study of T cell repertoires in cytomegalovirus infection. In the study overall: Alongside well-studied HLA-B-restricted CMV epitopes, recently identified HLA-C-restricted CMV epitopes were also used. Matching HLA type and CMV infection were both indicated by public TCR beta signatures.

TCRdb ran MiXCR on the reads and lists one entry per CDR3 protein. The data show hundreds of thousands of distinct CDR3 sequences, with approximately 32% seen just once and roughly 13% held by the top ten. Overall study findings and caveats: Carriage of CMV together with the relevant HLA was identifiable through cumulative public TCR beta family frequency. HLA-C-restricted CMV clonotypes gave the most frequent clonotype in two of eight donors.

A remark on this clonotype: Its antigen is undetermined.

The germline CDR1 and CDR2 sequences are SGDLS and YYNGEE. Trimming removed 3 bases from V and 1 base from J; junction bases left unmatched: 11. The CDR3 runs 18 residues. The receptor's source is a human donor in good health (CMV status not recorded). Some clones in this sample may be carry-over from other donors' samples. The chain carries TRBV9 and TRBJ2-2; 8 bases match TRBD1. Sequenced material: cultured CD8+ T cells from PBMCs, taken from culture after CMV antigen stimulation. The CDR3 DNA reads TGTGCCAGCAGCGACAGAGGATCCGGGACAGGGAACACCGGGGAGCTGTTTTTT. Its translation is CASSDRGSGTGNTGELFF.